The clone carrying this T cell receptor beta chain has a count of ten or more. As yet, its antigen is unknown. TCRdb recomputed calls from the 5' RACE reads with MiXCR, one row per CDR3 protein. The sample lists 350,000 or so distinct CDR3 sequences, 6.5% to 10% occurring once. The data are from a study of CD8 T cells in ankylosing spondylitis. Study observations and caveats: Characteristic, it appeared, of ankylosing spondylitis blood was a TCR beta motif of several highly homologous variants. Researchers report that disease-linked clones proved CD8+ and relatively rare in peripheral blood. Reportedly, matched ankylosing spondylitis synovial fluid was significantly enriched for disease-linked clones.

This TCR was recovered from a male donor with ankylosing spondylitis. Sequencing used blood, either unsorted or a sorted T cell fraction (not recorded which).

CDR3 sequence (DNA): TGTGCCAGCACCTCCCGAGGGCTAGCGGTTTCCTACGAGCAGTACTTC. This translates into CASTSRGLAVSYEQYF. V and J are TRBV6-1 and TRBJ2-7, with 7 bases fitting TRBD2. The CDR3 contains 16 residues. V gave up 7 bases and J gave up 1 base; unmatched junction bases: 13. CDR1 and CDR2 (germline): MNHNS, SASEGT.